Listed here are 5 T cell receptor beta chains from one sample, sequenced in a study of blood T cell repertoires in COVID-19 (dated by TCRdb to between 2020 and 2021). The library came from the immunoSEQ multiplex PCR assay. What TCRdb holds here is the immuneACCESS table cut down to in-frame rearrangements. Part of the clones is not present; checked against another copy, under half of the missing clones reflect an unresolved V gene, and the others are unexplained. Within this sample are around 250,000 clones, with about four fifths of them counted one time only. The biggest ten clones account for roughly 2% of the sample. Sequences were obtained from peripheral blood. The receptor set was obtained from a young man who had recovered from COVID-19.

The rearrangement links TRBV7-6 to TRBJ1-5, with 7 bases fitting TRBD1. The germline V gene has CDR1 SGHVS and CDR2 FNYEAQ. V was pared by 0 bases and J by 7 bases, with 12 bases of the junction left unmatched. The length of the CDR3 is 17 residues. The CDR3 region is CASSLAPRGEVGQPQHF. DNA for the CDR3: TGTGCCAGCAGCTTAGCCCCCAGGGGGGAAGTCGGACAGCCCCAGCATTTT. The entire variable domain, with the rest obtained from reference TRBV7-6 and TRBJ1-5, is as follows: GAGVSQSPRYKVTKRGQDVALRCDPISGHVSLYWYRQALGQGPEFLTYFNYEAQQDKSGLPNDRFSAERPEGSISTLTIQRTEQRDSAMYRCASSLAPRGEVGQPQHFGDGTRLSIL.

The chain is built from TRBV7-3 and TRBJ2-1, with 9 bases identical to TRBD1. This CDR3 spans 13 amino acids. V lost 5 bases and J lost 7; bases outside the gene matches: 3. CDR1 is SGHTA, CDR2 FQGTGA, per germline. CDR3 loop: CASSTGQGNEQFF. The CDR3 coding sequence is TGTGCCAGCAGCACGGGACAGGGAAATGAGCAGTTCTTC.

Only one count was recorded for this clone. The V gene is TRBV4-1, the J gene TRBJ2-7; D is possibly TRBD1 (6 bases). Per the germline V gene, CDR1 is MGHRA and CDR2 is YSYEKL. V shed 4 bases and J shed 4 bases, with 17 bases lying between them. The length of the CDR3 is 15 residues. The CDR3 region is CASSLRDTEPYEQYF. The CDR3 nucleotides are TGCGCCAGCAGCCTCCGGGACACTGAGCCGTACGAGCAGTACTTC.

This rearrangement joins TRBV2 to TRBJ1-5, with a tentative D call TRBD1 (5 bases). This CDR3 contains 11 residues. The V gene's germline CDR1 is SNHLY and CDR2 FYNNEI. V lost 6 bases and J 13 bases, leaving 13 bases between the germline ends. The CDR3 bases are TGTGCCAGCAGGCGAACGGGGGTTCAGCATTTT. This sequence encodes CASRRTGVQHF.

This clone was detected once. The rearrangement uses TRBV19 and TRBJ2-2; 9 bases map to TRBD2. V lost 6 bases, J lost 4 bases, and 6 bases stayed unmatched. The V gene's germline CDR1 is LNHDA and CDR2 SQIVND (reference sequence). This CDR3 has 15 residues. In DNA form, the CDR3 reads TGTGCCAGTAGGGCCCAGCGGGGGGTCACCGGGGAGCTGTTTTTT. Amino acids: CASRAQRGVTGELFF.